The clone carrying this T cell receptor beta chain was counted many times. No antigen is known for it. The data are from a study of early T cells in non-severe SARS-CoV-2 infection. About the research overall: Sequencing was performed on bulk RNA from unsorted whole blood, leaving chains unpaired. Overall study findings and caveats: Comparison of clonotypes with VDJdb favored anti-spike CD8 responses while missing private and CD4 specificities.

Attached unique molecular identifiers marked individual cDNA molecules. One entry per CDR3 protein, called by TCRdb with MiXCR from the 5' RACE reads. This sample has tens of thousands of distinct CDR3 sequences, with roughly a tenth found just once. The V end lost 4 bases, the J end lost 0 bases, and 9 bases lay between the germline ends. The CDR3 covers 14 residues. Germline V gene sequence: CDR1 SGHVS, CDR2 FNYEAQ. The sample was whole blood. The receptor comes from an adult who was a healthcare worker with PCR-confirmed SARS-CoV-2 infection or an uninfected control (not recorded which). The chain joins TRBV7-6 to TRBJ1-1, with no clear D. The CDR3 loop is CASSSLGMNTEAFF. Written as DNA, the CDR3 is TGTGCCAGCAGCTCATTGGGGATGAACACTGAAGCTTTCTTT. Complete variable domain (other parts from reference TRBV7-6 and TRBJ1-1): GAGVSQSPRYKVTKRGQDVALRCDPISGHVSLYWYRQALGQGPEFLTYFNYEAQQDKSGLPNDRFSAERPEGSISTLTIQRTEQRDSAMYRCASSSLGMNTEAFFGQGTRLTVV.